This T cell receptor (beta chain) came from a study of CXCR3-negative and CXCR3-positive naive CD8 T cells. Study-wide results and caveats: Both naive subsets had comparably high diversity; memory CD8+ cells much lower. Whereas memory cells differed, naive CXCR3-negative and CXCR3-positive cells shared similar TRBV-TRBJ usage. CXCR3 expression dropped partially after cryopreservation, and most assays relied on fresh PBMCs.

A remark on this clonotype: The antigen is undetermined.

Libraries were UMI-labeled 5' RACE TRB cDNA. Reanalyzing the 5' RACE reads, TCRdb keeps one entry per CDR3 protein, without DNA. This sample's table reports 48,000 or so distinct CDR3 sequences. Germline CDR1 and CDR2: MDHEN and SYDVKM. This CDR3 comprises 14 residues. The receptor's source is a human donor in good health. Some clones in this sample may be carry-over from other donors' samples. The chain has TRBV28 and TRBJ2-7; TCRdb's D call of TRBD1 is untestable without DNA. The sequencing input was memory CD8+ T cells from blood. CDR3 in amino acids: CASLNRGNTYEQYF.